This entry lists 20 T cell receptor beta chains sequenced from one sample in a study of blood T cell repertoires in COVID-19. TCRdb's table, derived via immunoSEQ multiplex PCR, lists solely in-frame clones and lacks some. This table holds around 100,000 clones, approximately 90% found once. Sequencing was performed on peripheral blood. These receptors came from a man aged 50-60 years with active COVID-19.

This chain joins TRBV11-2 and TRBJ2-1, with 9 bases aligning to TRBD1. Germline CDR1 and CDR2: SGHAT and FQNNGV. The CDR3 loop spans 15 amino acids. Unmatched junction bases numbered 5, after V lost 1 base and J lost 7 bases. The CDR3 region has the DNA TGTGCCAGCAGCTTAGCCGAGACAGGGGGAAATGAGCAGTTCTTC. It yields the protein CASSLAETGGNEQFF.

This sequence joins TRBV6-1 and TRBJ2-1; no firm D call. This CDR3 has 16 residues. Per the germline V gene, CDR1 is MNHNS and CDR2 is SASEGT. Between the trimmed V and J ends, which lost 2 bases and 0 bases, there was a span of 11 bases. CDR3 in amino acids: CASSESVSSSYNEQFF. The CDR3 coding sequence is TGTGCCAGCAGTGAAAGCGTGTCCTCCTCCTACAATGAGCAGTTCTTC.

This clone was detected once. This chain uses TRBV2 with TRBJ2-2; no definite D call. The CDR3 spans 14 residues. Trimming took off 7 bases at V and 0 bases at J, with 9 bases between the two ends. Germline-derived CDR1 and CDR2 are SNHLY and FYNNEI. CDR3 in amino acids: CASNRLTNTGELFF. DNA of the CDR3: TGTGCCAGCAACCGCCTAACGAACACCGGGGAGCTGTTTTTT. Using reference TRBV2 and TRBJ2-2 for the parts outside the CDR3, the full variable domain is EPEVTQTPSHQVTQMGQEVILRCVPISNHLYFYWYRQILGQKVEFLVSFYNNEISEKSEIFDDQFSVERPDGSNFTLKIRSTKLEDSAMYFCASNRLTNTGELFFGEGSRLTVL.

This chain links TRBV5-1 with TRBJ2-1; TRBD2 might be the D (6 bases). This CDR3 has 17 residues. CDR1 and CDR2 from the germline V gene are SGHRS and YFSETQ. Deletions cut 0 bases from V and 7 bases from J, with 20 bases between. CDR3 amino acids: CASSLDVGTSYKNEQFF. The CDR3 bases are TGCGCCAGCAGCTTGGATGTAGGGACTTCCTACAAAAATGAGCAGTTCTTC.

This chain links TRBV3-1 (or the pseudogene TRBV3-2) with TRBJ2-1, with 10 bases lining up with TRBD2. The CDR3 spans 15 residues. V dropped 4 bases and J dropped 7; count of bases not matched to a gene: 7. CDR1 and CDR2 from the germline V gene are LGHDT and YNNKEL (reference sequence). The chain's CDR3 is CASSLSGTSVNEQFF. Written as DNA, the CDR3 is TGTGCCAGCAGCCTTAGCGGGACTAGCGTTAATGAGCAGTTCTTC.

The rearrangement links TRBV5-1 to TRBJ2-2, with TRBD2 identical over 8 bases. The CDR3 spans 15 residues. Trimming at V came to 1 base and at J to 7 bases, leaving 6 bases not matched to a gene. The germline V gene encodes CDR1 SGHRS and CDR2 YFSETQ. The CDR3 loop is CASSLTRTSSGELFF. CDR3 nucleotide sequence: TGCGCCAGCAGCTTGACCCGGACTAGCAGCGGGGAGCTGTTTTTT.

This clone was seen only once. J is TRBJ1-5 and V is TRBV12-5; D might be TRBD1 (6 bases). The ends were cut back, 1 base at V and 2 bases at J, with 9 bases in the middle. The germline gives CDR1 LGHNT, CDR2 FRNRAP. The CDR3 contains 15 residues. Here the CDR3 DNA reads TGTGCTAGTGGTTTGGGATACAGGGGCAATCAGCCCCAGCATTTT. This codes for CASGLGYRGNQPQHF. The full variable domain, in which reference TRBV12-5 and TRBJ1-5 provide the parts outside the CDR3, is DARVTQTPRHKVTEMGQEVTMRCQPILGHNTVFWYRQTMMQGLELLAYFRNRAPLDDSGMPKDRFSAEMPDATLATLKIQPSEPRDSAVYFCASGLGYRGNQPQHFGDGTRLSIL.

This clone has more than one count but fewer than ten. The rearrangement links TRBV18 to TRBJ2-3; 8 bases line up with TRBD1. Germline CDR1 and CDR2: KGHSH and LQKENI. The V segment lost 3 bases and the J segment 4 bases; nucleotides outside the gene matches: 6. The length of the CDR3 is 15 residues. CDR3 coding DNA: TGTGCCAGCTCACCGGGACAGGCTGCTGCAGATACGCAGTATTTT. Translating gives CASSPGQAAADTQYF.

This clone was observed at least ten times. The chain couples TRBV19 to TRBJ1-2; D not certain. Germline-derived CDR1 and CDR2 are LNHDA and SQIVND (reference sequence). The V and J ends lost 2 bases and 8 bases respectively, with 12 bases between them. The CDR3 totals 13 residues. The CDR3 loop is CASSISQLWGYTF. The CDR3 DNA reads TGTGCCAGTAGTATATCGCAACTGTGGGGCTACACCTTC.

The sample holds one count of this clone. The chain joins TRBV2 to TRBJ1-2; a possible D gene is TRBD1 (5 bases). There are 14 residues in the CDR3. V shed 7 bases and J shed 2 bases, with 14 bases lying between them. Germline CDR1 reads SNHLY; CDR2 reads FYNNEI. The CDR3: CASMGREGNYGYTF. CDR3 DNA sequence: TGTGCCAGCATGGGCAGGGAGGGGAACTATGGCTACACCTTC.

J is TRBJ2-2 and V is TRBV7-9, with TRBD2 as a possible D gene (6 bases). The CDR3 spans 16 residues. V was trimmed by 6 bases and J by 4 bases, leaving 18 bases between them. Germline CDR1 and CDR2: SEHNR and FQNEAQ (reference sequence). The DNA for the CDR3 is TGTGCCAGCAGGTTCAAAGTCGGGGGTGTCACCGGGGAGCTGTTTTTT. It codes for CASRFKVGGVTGELFF.

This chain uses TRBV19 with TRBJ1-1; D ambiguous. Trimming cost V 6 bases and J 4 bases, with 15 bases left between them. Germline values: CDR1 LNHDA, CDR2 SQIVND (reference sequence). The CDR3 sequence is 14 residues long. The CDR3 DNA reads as TGTGCCAGTAGACTAGCGAGGGCAGGCACTGAAGCTTTCTTT. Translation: CASRLARAGTEAFF.

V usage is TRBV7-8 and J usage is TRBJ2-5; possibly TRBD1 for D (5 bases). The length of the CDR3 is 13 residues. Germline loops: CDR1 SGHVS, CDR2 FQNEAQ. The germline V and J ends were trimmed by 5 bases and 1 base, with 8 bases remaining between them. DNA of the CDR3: TGTGCCAGCAGCCAAGACAGCCAAGAGACCCAGTACTTC. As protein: CASSQDSQETQYF.

The CDR3, as DNA: TGTGCCAGCACCAGGGGTCCCGGCGAGACCCAGTACTTC. Encoded protein: CASTRGPGETQYF. The genes are TRBV2 and TRBJ2-5; a weak D match, TRBD1 (6 bases). CDR1 and CDR2 from the germline V gene are SNHLY and FYNNEI. The V and J ends lost 7 bases and 5 bases respectively, with 14 bases between them. CDR3 length: 13 residues.

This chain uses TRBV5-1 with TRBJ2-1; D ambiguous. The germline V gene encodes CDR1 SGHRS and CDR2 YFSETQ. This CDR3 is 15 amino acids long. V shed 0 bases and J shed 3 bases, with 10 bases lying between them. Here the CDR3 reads CASSLATAIYNEQFF. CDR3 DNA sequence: TGCGCCAGCAGCTTGGCAACAGCCATCTACAATGAGCAGTTCTTC.

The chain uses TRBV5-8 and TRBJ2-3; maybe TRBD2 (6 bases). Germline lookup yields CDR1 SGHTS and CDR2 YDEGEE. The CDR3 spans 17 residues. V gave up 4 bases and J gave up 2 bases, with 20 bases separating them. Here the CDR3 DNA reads TGTGCCAGCAGCCCCGGGGTCCTGGCGGGGACCACAGATACGCAGTATTTT. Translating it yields CASSPGVLAGTTDTQYF.

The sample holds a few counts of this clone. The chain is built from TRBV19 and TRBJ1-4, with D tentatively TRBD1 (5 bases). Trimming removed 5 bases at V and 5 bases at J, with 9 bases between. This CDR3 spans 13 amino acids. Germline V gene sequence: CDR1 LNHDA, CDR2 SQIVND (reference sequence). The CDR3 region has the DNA TGTGCCAGTAGTGCAGGGATGAATGAAAAACTGTTTTTT. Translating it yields CASSAGMNEKLFF.

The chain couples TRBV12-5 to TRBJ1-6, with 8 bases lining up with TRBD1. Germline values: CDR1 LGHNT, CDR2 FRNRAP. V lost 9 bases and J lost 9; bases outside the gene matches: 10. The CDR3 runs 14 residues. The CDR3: CASSPGQDASPLHF. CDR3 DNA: TGTGCTAGCTCACCGGGACAGGATGCTTCACCCCTCCACTTT.

DNA for the CDR3: TGTGCCAGTAAACACGGACTAGCGGGAACGGGAGAGACCCAGTACTTC. As protein: CASKHGLAGTGETQYF. The V gene is TRBV19, the J gene TRBJ2-5; TRBD2 agrees at 12 bases. The CDR3 loop spans 16 amino acids. Germline V gene lookup returns CDR1 LNHDA and CDR2 SQIVND (reference sequence). Trimming removed 7 bases from V and 4 bases from J; junction bases left unmatched: 10.

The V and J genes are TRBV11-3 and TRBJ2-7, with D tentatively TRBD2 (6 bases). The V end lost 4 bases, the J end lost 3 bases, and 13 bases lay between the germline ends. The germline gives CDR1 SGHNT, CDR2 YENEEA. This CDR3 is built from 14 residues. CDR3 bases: TGTGCCAGCAGCTCCGGAACGGGGGACTACGAGCAGTACTTC. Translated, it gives CASSSGTGDYEQYF.